One sample yielded the 21 T cell receptor beta chains listed below, sequenced in a study of blood T cell repertoires in COVID-19. The protocol was immunoSEQ multiplex PCR, while the TCRdb copy is restricted to in-frame clones and leaves out a portion. The table has about 170,000 clones, more than 75% seen once; the top ten hold roughly 1.9%. Material: peripheral blood. The receptors come from a man aged 50 to 59 who had recovered from COVID-19.

This clone showed up just once. This CDR3 is CASSRQGNAGNTIYF. CDR3 nucleotide sequence: TGTGCCAGCAGCCGACAGGGGAATGCTGGAAACACCATATATTTT. The J gene is TRBJ1-3, the V gene TRBV28; 8 bases agree with TRBD1. The V gene end was trimmed by 6 bases and the J gene end by 2 bases; junction bases not matched to a gene: 6. In germline, CDR1 is MDHEN, CDR2 SYDVKM. There are 15 residues in the CDR3.

In this sample, this clone turned up once. The gene calls are TRBV27 and TRBJ1-1, with 10 bases lining up with TRBD1. Germline V gives CDR1 MNHEY, CDR2 SMNVEV (reference sequence). The V segment lost 10 bases and the J segment 4 bases; nucleotides outside the gene matches: 3. There are 12 residues in the CDR3. CDR3 coding DNA: TGTGCCACCCGGACAGGGGGCACTGAAGCTTTCTTT. This sequence encodes CATRTGGTEAFF.

This chain uses TRBV27 with TRBJ2-1; 13 bases are shared with TRBD2. With V trimmed by 3 bases and J by 8 bases, 10 bases remained unmatched. This CDR3 is built from 17 residues. Germline CDR1 reads MNHEY; CDR2 reads SMNVEV (reference sequence). CDR3 protein: CASSFRVPGLAGHEQFF. Here the CDR3 DNA reads TGTGCCAGCAGTTTTAGAGTCCCGGGACTAGCGGGACATGAGCAGTTCTTC.

The chain carries TRBV19 and TRBJ2-6; D may be TRBD1 (6 bases). This CDR3 spans 18 amino acids. V was clipped by 1 base and J by 0 bases, with 13 bases between them. CDR1 and CDR2 from the germline V gene are LNHDA and SQIVND (reference sequence). The CDR3 sequence is CASSIAQGIGSGANVLTF. CDR3 nucleotide sequence: TGTGCCAGTAGTATAGCACAGGGCATAGGCTCTGGGGCCAACGTCCTGACTTTC.

Here the CDR3 DNA reads TGTGCCAGCAGCGTAGGGGGAGCGGGGCAGTCAGATACGCAGTATTTT. As protein: CASSVGGAGQSDTQYF. V and J are TRBV9 and TRBJ2-3, with TRBD2 identical over 7 bases. The CDR3 loop spans 16 amino acids. Trimming at V came to 0 bases and at J to 4 bases, leaving 8 bases not matched to a gene. CDR1 is SGDLS, CDR2 YYNGEE, per germline. The variable domain in full, completed from reference TRBV9 and TRBJ2-3, reads DSGVTQTPKHLITATGQRVTLRCSPRSGDLSVYWYQQSLDQGLQFLIQYYNGEERAKGNILERFSAQQFPDLHSELNLSSLELGDSALYFCASSVGGAGQSDTQYFGPGTRLTVL.

The chain combines TRBV21-1 with TRBJ1-1; the listed D gene, TRBD1, was not tested against the DNA. TRBV21-1 is a pseudogene segment. The CDR3 runs 15 residues. DNA for the CDR3: TGTGCCAGCAGCGACCCCGGGACAGGGGACACTGAAGCTTTCTTT. Protein sequence: CASSDPGTGDTEAFF.

J is TRBJ1-2 and V is TRBV30; D is ambiguous. Germline values: CDR1 GTSNPN, CDR2 SVGIG (reference sequence). The ends were cut back, 8 bases at V and 6 bases at J, with 16 bases in the middle. This CDR3 spans 12 amino acids. CDR3 sequence reads: CARQEGLHGYTF. DNA of the CDR3: TGTGCCCGCCAGGAGGGCTTGCATGGCTACACCTTC.

The rearrangement links TRBV28 to TRBJ1-1; possibly TRBD1 for D (5 bases). This CDR3 is built from 13 residues. From germline, CDR1 is MDHEN and CDR2 SYDVKM. V shed 4 bases and J shed 1 base, with 7 bases lying between them. This CDR3 is CASSSGPNTEAFF. DNA of the CDR3: TGTGCCAGCAGTTCAGGGCCGAACACTGAAGCTTTCTTT.

The CDR3 DNA reads TGTGCCAGCAGCCCCGGGACAGGAGGGAACGGCAATCAGCCCCAGCATTTT. The encoded protein is CASSPGTGGNGNQPQHF. V gene TRBV5-4 combines with J gene TRBJ1-5, with TRBD1 matching 8 bases. The CDR3 loop spans 17 amino acids. CDR1 SGHNT and CDR2 YYREEE come from the germline V gene (reference sequence). V lost 4 bases, J lost 2 bases, and 11 bases stayed unmatched. The full variable domain, its missing parts supplied by reference TRBV5-4 and TRBJ1-5, is ETGVTQSPTHLIKTRGQQVTLRCSSQSGHNTVSWYQQALGQGPQFIFQYYREEENGRGNFPPRFSGLQFPNYSSELNVNALELDDSALYLCASSPGTGGNGNQPQHFGDGTRLSIL.

This sequence joins TRBV5-8 and TRBJ2-1; perhaps TRBD2 as D (6 bases). Trimming shortened V by 5 bases and J by 3 bases, and 9 bases separated the two germline ends. Per germline, CDR1 SGHTS and CDR2 YDEGEE. This CDR3 comprises 13 residues. CDR3 bases: TGTGCCAGCAGTCAGCGGGTCTACAATGAGCAGTTCTTC. Encoded protein: CASSQRVYNEQFF.

This chain uses TRBV6-2 or TRBV6-3 with TRBJ2-7, with a tentative D call TRBD1 (5 bases). The ends were cut back, 5 bases at V and 2 bases at J, with 10 bases in the middle. Per the germline V gene, CDR1 is MNHEY and CDR2 is SVGEGT. This CDR3 contains 13 residues. The CDR3 DNA follows: TGTGCCAGCAGTCCCAGACAGACCTACGAGCAGTACTTC. It specifies CASSPRQTYEQYF.

A few counts support this clone. CDR3 in DNA: TGTGCCAGCAGCTTATCGGGCAGGGTGAGCGGGGAGCTGTTTTTT. Its protein product is CASSLSGRVSGELFF. This sequence joins TRBV7-9 and TRBJ2-2; tentatively, D is TRBD1 (5 bases). The CDR3 contains 15 residues. The germline V gene encodes CDR1 SEHNR and CDR2 FQNEAQ (reference sequence). Trimming pared 2 bases from V and 7 bases from J, leaving 14 bases between.

The chain has TRBV15 and TRBJ2-7; perhaps TRBD1 as D (5 bases). The germline V and J ends were trimmed by 0 bases and 3 bases, with 15 bases remaining between them. This CDR3 has 16 residues. CDR1 is LNHNV and CDR2 is YYDKDF in the germline V gene (reference sequence). This CDR3 is CATSRDRGPRNYEQYF. The CDR3 DNA reads TGTGCCACCAGCAGAGATAGGGGCCCCCGAAACTACGAGCAGTACTTC.

The J gene is TRBJ1-6, the V gene TRBV4-3; D uncertain. The V end was cut by 4 bases, the J end by 3 bases, with 10 bases between. The CDR3 has 15 amino acids. CDR1 is LGHNA, CDR2 YSLEER, per germline. The CDR3 sequence is CASSLEADYNSPLHF. DNA for the CDR3: TGCGCCAGCAGCCTTGAAGCGGACTATAATTCACCCCTCCACTTT.

CDR3 nucleotides: TGTGCCAGCACCCAGACAGGGACGCGTCAGCCCCAGCATTTT. Translated: CASTQTGTRQPQHF. The V and J genes are TRBV2 and TRBJ1-5; 7 bases match TRBD1. CDR3 length: 14 residues. CDR1 and CDR2 (germline): SNHLY, FYNNEI. The junction had 9 bases not matched to a gene; V was cut back by 7 bases and J by 6 bases.

In nucleotides, the CDR3 is TGTGCCAGCAGCCAAGCCCGGGACAGGGCCACTGGAAACACCATATATTTT. Protein sequence: CASSQARDRATGNTIYF. The genes are TRBV7-8 and TRBJ1-3, with 9 bases aligning to TRBD1. Germline trimming cut 5 bases from V and 2 bases from J; bases unmatched to any gene: 10. Germline V gene data show CDR1 as SGHVS and CDR2 as FQNEAQ. This CDR3 contains 17 residues.

The chain links TRBV27 to TRBJ1-4, with D hard to call. Germline V lookup: CDR1 MNHEY, CDR2 SMNVEV (reference sequence). This CDR3 is built from 15 residues. V shed 7 bases and J shed 1 base, with 13 bases lying between them. The CDR3 reads CASTPPEGTNEKLFF. The CDR3 nucleotides are TGTGCCAGCACCCCCCCGGAGGGAACTAATGAAAAACTGTTTTTT.

The chain uses TRBV11-1 and TRBJ1-1; 12 bases fit TRBD1. V trimming: 0 bases; J trimming: 5 bases; junction bases outside the gene matches: 10. CDR1 and CDR2 (germline): SGHAT, FQDESV (reference sequence). This CDR3 region has 18 residues. CDR3 loop: CASSLAGTGGVVVTEAFF. The CDR3 DNA sequence: TGTGCCAGCAGCTTAGCGGGGACAGGGGGCGTTGTGGTAACTGAAGCTTTCTTT.

This clone was observed once. This chain joins TRBV7-9 and TRBJ2-1; 10 bases are a match to TRBD2. Germline CDR1 reads SEHNR; CDR2 reads FQNEAQ (reference sequence). The CDR3 is made up of 16 amino acids. J lost 5 bases, V lost 5 bases, and 9 bases had no gene match. The CDR3 sequence is CASSPLGLAQNNEQFF. The DNA of the CDR3 is TGTGCCAGCAGCCCCCTGGGACTAGCGCAAAACAATGAGCAGTTCTTC.

The J gene is TRBJ2-5, the V gene TRBV6-5; 10 bases fit TRBD2. The CDR3 length is 15 residues. V was clipped by 6 bases and J by 5 bases; unmatched bases: 9. Germline loops: CDR1 MNHEY, CDR2 SVGAGI. Here the CDR3 DNA reads TGTGCCAGCAGCCGAGCGGGGGGGCCGGAGGAGACCCAGTACTTC. This codes for CASSRAGGPEETQYF.

This clone was detected only once. The chain combines TRBV7-8 with TRBJ2-5; 10 positions agree with TRBD2. Germline loops: CDR1 SGHVS, CDR2 FQNEAQ. J lost 4 bases, V lost 4 bases, and 18 bases had no gene match. This CDR3 spans 19 amino acids. CDR3 in amino acids: CASSYGEVAGGVRRETQYF. The CDR3 nucleotides read TGTGCCAGCAGCTATGGGGAGGTAGCGGGAGGAGTAAGGAGAGAGACCCAGTACTTC.